A selection of T cell receptor beta chains follows, all from one sample in a study of identical twins. TCRdb itself ran the 5' RACE reads through MiXCR, one entry per CDR3 protein. The repertoire has roughly 490,000 distinct CDR3 sequences, more than 13% of them found once; the top ten carry about 1%. These data also formed part of another study, on yellow fever vaccine responses in identical twins.

Material for sequencing was CD4+ T cells sorted from blood. These receptors all stem from a woman aged 18-35 years in good health. The CDR3 runs from the conserved cysteine through the conserved F or W. The order of the fields is clone size, V gene, D gene, J gene, CDR3 protein, CDR3 DNA. The D gene is left open where the match is weak. Expanded clones are given a class, and other clones once, few, many or no size at all.

few,TRBV7-2,NA,TRBJ2-2,CASTLSSGNTGELFF,TGTGCCAGCACCCTAAGTAGCGGGAACACCGGGGAGCTGTTTTTT
many,TRBV20-1,NA,TRBJ1-1,CSAPGRALRNTEAFF,TGCAGTGCCCCGGGAAGGGCATTAAGGAACACTGAAGCTTTCTTT
NA,TRBV6-1,TRBD2,TRBJ2-3,CASSRETAGTSGRADTQYF,TGTGCCAGCAGTCGAGAGACTGCCGGGACTAGCGGGAGGGCAGATACGCAGTATTTT
NA,TRBV7-6,TRBD1,TRBJ2-7,CASSLGSGQGAYEQYF,TGTGCCAGCAGCTTAGGTTCTGGACAGGGGGCGTACGAGCAGTACTTC
NA,TRBV6-2/TRBV6-3,TRBD2,TRBJ2-7,CASRDEREMTYEQYF,TGTGCCAGCAGGGATGAGCGGGAGATGACCTACGAGCAGTACTTC
NA,TRBV12-3/TRBV12-4,TRBD2,TRBJ2-1,CASRPSGGEYNEQFF,TGTGCCAGCAGGCCTAGCGGGGGGGAGTACAATGAGCAGTTCTTC
NA,TRBV6-1,NA,TRBJ2-3,CASRPGDMTGADTQYF,TGTGCCAGCAGGCCCGGTGATATGACAGGTGCGGATACGCAGTATTTT
NA,TRBV20-1,NA,TRBJ2-7,CSASSREAYEQYF,TGCAGTGCAAGCAGCAGGGAGGCCTACGAGCAGTACTTC
NA,TRBV30,NA,TRBJ2-2,CAWSAFVAGGELFF,TGTGCCTGGAGTGCATTCGTGGCGGGGGGGGAGCTGTTTTTT
many,TRBV12-3/TRBV12-4,NA,TRBJ1-2,CASSLAQVRSGTKDYTF,TGTGCCAGCAGTTTAGCGCAAGTACGATCTGGGACAAAGGACTACACCTTC
NA,TRBV20-1,NA,TRBJ1-1,CSATKGVVTEAFF,TGCAGTGCAACCAAAGGGGTTGTCACTGAAGCTTTCTTT
NA,TRBV12-3/TRBV12-4,TRBD1,TRBJ2-3,CASSPGTGPADTQYF,TGTGCCAGCAGCCCCGGGACAGGACCGGCAGATACGCAGTATTTT
few,TRBV6-1,TRBD2,TRBJ2-1,CASSSGRGRNEQFF,TGTGCCAGCAGTAGCGGGAGAGGGCGCAATGAGCAGTTCTTC
NA,TRBV5-1,TRBD1,TRBJ2-1,CASSLQGRDEQFF,TGCGCCAGCAGCTTACAGGGGCGGGATGAGCAGTTCTTC
few,TRBV27,TRBD1,TRBJ1-2,CASSKGLGQTSNYGYTF,TGTGCCAGCAGCAAAGGGTTGGGACAGACATCTAACTATGGCTACACCTTC
NA,TRBV6-2/TRBV6-3,NA,TRBJ2-7,CASHLGYEQYF,TGTGCCAGCCACCTTGGATACGAGCAGTACTTC
few,TRBV7-2,TRBD2,TRBJ2-7,CASSSQRGGSEQYF,TGTGCCAGCAGTTCCCAGCGGGGGGGCAGCGAGCAGTACTTC
NA,TRBV2,NA,TRBJ2-7,CASGKGYSSYEQYF,TGTGCCAGCGGGAAGGGTTACAGCTCCTACGAGCAGTACTTC
NA,TRBV20-1,TRBD1,TRBJ1-5,CSATDRGTNQPQHF,TGCAGTGCCACGGACAGGGGGACTAATCAGCCCCAGCATTTT
few,TRBV5-1,NA,TRBJ1-1,CASSTGSQTVEAFF,TGCGCCAGCAGCACTGGATCCCAGACAGTTGAAGCTTTCTTT
many,TRBV10-1,NA,TRBJ2-2,CASSDGTANTGELFF,TGCGCCAGCAGTGATGGGACTGCGAACACCGGGGAGCTGTTTTTT
many,TRBV7-9,NA,TRBJ2-7,CASSVGDYEQYF,TGTGCCAGCAGCGTTGGTGACTACGAGCAGTACTTC
few,TRBV27,NA,TRBJ2-7,CASSLGLTFGGRYEQYF,TGTGCCAGCAGTCTCGGACTGACGTTCGGGGGGCGCTACGAGCAGTACTTC